These T cell receptor beta chains were read from a single sample in a study of blood T cell repertoires in COVID-19. Repertoires were generated with immunoSEQ multiplex PCR, while TCRdb's copy carries only in-frame clones and drops some. The sample consists of approximately 240,000 clones, 80% to 95% of them appearing once. Sequenced input: PBMCs or T cells enriched from blood (not recorded which). Receptor source: a woman aged 18-29 years who had recovered from COVID-19. CDR3s include the opening cysteine and the closing phenylalanine or tryptophan. The D gene is left open where the match is weak. Size values are once, few and many counts, or a class for expanded clones, and some rows have none.

j_call d_call clone_size v_call cdr3_nt cdr3_aa
TRBJ2-3 . . TRBV3-1/TRBV3-2 TGTGCCAGCAGCAACCTCCAGGATACGCAGTATTTT CASSNLQDTQYF
TRBJ2-5 TRBD1 . TRBV3-1/TRBV3-2 TGTGCCAGCAGCCAAGAACCAGGGGGCTACGGCGAGACCCAGTACTTC CASSQEPGGYGETQYF
TRBJ2-5 . . TRBV3-1/TRBV3-2 TGTGCCAGCAGCCAAGAGAGGCAACAAGAGACCCAGTACTTC CASSQERQQETQYF
TRBJ2-1 TRBD2 . TRBV24-1 TGTGCCACCAGTGGTACTAGCGGGAGTGCCCTATTTGAGCAGTTCTTC CATSGTSGSALFEQFF
TRBJ2-7 . . TRBV6-5 TGTGCCAGCAGCTTCGAACAGGGCTCCGAGCAGTACTTC CASSFEQGSEQYF
TRBJ1-4 . . TRBV5-8 TGTGCCAGCAGCCCAGGACAGACAACAACTAATGAAAAACTGTTTTTT CASSPGQTTTNEKLFF
TRBJ1-2 . . TRBV6-5 TGTGCCAGCAGTCGGGAGGTCTCAGATGGCTACACCTTC CASSREVSDGYTF
TRBJ2-1 TRBD1 . TRBV20-1 TGCAGTGCTAGTTTAGGGGGCCTCGGTGAGCAGTTCTTC CSASLGGLGEQFF
TRBJ1-1 . . TRBV29-1 TGCAGCGCCGAGGGTTTTAGAGGGACTGAAGCTTTCTTT CSAEGFRGTEAFF
TRBJ1-2 . . TRBV24-1 TGTGCCACCAGTGATTTCAGGGTCGGGTATGGCTACACCTTC CATSDFRVGYGYTF
TRBJ1-1 TRBD1 . TRBV27 TGTGCCAGCAGCCCCGACAGGGGGCCCCTGAACACTGAAGCTTTCTTT CASSPDRGPLNTEAFF
TRBJ1-1 . . TRBV7-9 TGTGCCAGCACCCTGGGACATTTGAACACTGAAGCTTTCTTT CASTLGHLNTEAFF
TRBJ1-6 . . TRBV27 TGTGCCAGCAGTTTCTCGGGGGTTAATTCACCCCTCCACTTT CASSFSGVNSPLHF
TRBJ1-5 TRBD1 . TRBV19 TGTGCCAGTAGTGCACAGGGGATTAGCCAGCCCCAGCATTTT CASSAQGISQPQHF
TRBJ2-7 . . TRBV3-1/TRBV3-2 TGTGCCAGCAGCCAATTCGGGGTGGACCCGAGAGCCGTATACGAGCAGTACTTC CASSQFGVDPRAVYEQYF
TRBJ1-1 TRBD1 . TRBV5-1 TGCGCCAGCAGCGTAGGACAGGGGGCCTATGAAGCTTTCTTT CASSVGQGAYEAFF
TRBJ2-7 . . TRBV27 TGTGCCAGCAGTTTATCGAGAGGGTTCGAGCAGTACTTC CASSLSRGFEQYF
TRBJ2-5 TRBD2 . TRBV9 TGTGCCAGCAGCGTAAACGGGAGGACGTGGGAGACCCAGTACTTC CASSVNGRTWETQYF
TRBJ1-2 . . TRBV28 TGTGCCAGCAGCCTAGGGCGCAGGGTTGGCTACACCTTC CASSLGRRVGYTF
TRBJ2-3 . once TRBV5-6 TGTGCCAGCAGCTCACTAGCTATCACAGATACGCAGTATTTT CASSSLAITDTQYF
TRBJ1-2 . few TRBV5-1 TGCGCCAGCAGCTTGGGGCAGTTCAACTATGGCTACACCTTC CASSLGQFNYGYTF
TRBJ1-1 TRBD1 . TRBV2 TGTGCCAGCAAGAGACAGGGAACTGAAGCTTTCTTT CASKRQGTEAFF
TRBJ2-5 TRBD2 . TRBV14 TGTGCCAGCAGCCCCGGGGTAGCGGGGGTAAACCAGTACTTC CASSPGVAGVNQYF
TRBJ1-2 TRBD1 . TRBV9 TGTGCCAGCAGCGTAGGACAGGGGAGCGGCTACACCTTC CASSVGQGSGYTF
TRBJ1-4 TRBD1 . TRBV20-1 TGCAGTGCTAGGAGGGGACAGGAACTGTTTTTT CSARRGQELFF
TRBJ1-2 TRBD1 . TRBV24-1 TGTGCCACCAGTGCTCCGACAGGGCCCACGCGGGACTATGGCTACACCTTC CATSAPTGPTRDYGYTF
TRBJ2-3 TRBD1 . TRBV18 TGTGCCAGCTCACCGAGGGACAGGGGTACAGATACGCAGTATTTT CASSPRDRGTDTQYF